Each of the 22 T cell receptor beta chains below was sequenced from the same sample in a study of breast tumors, draining lymph nodes, adjacent tissues. TCRdb itself ran the multiplex PCR reads through MiXCR, one entry per CDR3 protein. The sample has 100,000 to 150,000 distinct CDR3 sequences; 20% to 25% are singletons. Axillary draining lymph nodes of breast cancer patients supplied the node samples. Source material: axillary lymph node tissue. These receptors all stem from a female donor with breast cancer. Some clones in this sample may be carry-over from other donors' samples.

As concerns this clonotype: A much larger clone lies a single base off, so this may be a read error. The J gene is TRBJ1-2, the V gene TRBV7-2; no clear D gene. Germline values: CDR1 SGHTA, CDR2 FQGNSA. This CDR3 has 15 amino acids. For the CDR3, the DNA is TGTGCCAGCAGCTTAGCGGCCTCGGCTAACTATAGCTACACCTTC. Translated: CASSLAASANYSYTF. Drawing the rest from reference TRBV7-2 and TRBJ1-2, the complete variable domain is GAGVSQSPSNKVTEKGKDVELRCDPISGHTALYWYRQSLGQGLEFLIYFQGNSAPDKSGLPSDRFSAERTGGSVSTLTIQRTQQEDSAVYLCASSLAASANYSYTFGSGTRLTVV.

This clonotype has a count of ten or more. The chain links TRBV2 to TRBJ2-7, with D maybe TRBD1 (6 bases). The germline CDR1 and CDR2 sequences are SNHLY and FYNNEI. V was clipped by 6 bases and J by 7 bases, with 13 bases between them. This CDR3 has 12 amino acids. In nucleotides, the CDR3 is TGTGCCAGCAGGACAGGAGCTAGAGAGCAGTACTTC. Protein product: CASRTGAREQYF.

This clonotype came up many times. This rearrangement joins TRBV12-3 or TRBV12-4 to TRBJ2-2, with 10 positions matching TRBD2. J gave up 5 bases and V 3 bases, and 6 bases lay outside the gene matches. The CDR3 is 16 residues long. In DNA form, the CDR3 reads TGTGCCAGCAGTTTTTCTTTAGCGGGAGGTACCGGGGAGCTGTTTTTT. This gives the protein CASSFSLAGGTGELFF.

This clonotype has only a few counts. The V call is TRBV3-2, the J call TRBJ2-3; the table's D call of TRBD2 was not tested on the DNA. TRBV3-2 is noted as a pseudogene. The CDR3 has 17 amino acids. For the CDR3, the DNA is TGTGCCAGCAGCCAATCCCCTATGCGGGGGGAGGCAGATACGCAGTATTTT. It is translated as CASSQSPMRGEADTQYF.

Many counts were recorded for this clonotype. CDR3 coding DNA: TGCAGTGCTAGAGCGCACACAAGTACAGGGGGAGGTTGGTACGAGCAGTACTTC. Protein sequence: CSARAHTSTGGGWYEQYF. The chain is built from TRBV20-1 and TRBJ2-7, with 8 bases lining up with TRBD1. Germline V CDR1 and CDR2: DFQATT, SNEGSKA (reference sequence). V shed 1 base and J 4 bases; nucleotides not matched to a gene: 18. The length of the CDR3 is 18 residues.

Only one count was recorded for this clonotype. A much larger clone lies a single base off, so this may be a read error. The rearrangement uses TRBV14 and TRBJ2-7; D is possibly TRBD2 (6 bases). The CDR3 runs to 13 residues. Trimming cost V 5 bases and J 2 bases, with 10 bases left between them. CDR1 SGHDN and CDR2 FVKESK come from the germline V gene. The CDR3 region is CASSSGGPYEQYF. CDR3 bases: TGTGCCAGCAGCTCCGGGGGTCCCTACGAGCAGTACTTC.

This clonotype was seen ten or more times. CDR3 DNA: TGTGCCAGCAGTGAAGGAATAGGGATCCTCTCTGGAAACACCATATATTTT. The encoded protein is CASSEGIGILSGNTIYF. This chain joins TRBV2 and TRBJ1-3; no clear D. Germline lookup yields CDR1 SNHLY and CDR2 FYNNEI. The V end was cut by 1 base, the J end by 0 bases, with 13 bases between. The CDR3 loop spans 17 amino acids.

This clonotype was seen ten or more times. The chain has TRBV7-8 and TRBJ2-1, with TRBD2 matching over 12 bases. This CDR3 is built from 17 residues. After removal of 1 base from V and 8 bases from J, the junction contained 9 bases not matched to a gene. The germline V gene has CDR1 SGHVS and CDR2 FQNEAQ. CDR3 nucleotides: TGTGCCAGCAGCTTAGTGGCTAGCGGGAGGGTTGGGGATGAGCAGTTCTTC. This gives the protein CASSLVASGRVGDEQFF.

This clonotype was seen repeatedly, ten times or more. The chain joins TRBV2 to TRBJ2-7; unclear D gene. The CDR3 runs 14 residues. The V gene's germline CDR1 is SNHLY and CDR2 FYNNEI. Trimming cost V 1 base and J 1 base, with 8 bases left between them. CDR3: CASSEVGYSYEQYF. CDR3 coding DNA: TGTGCCAGCAGTGAAGTGGGCTATTCCTACGAGCAGTACTTC.

In this sample, this clonotype turned up many times. CDR3 sequence (DNA): TGTGCCAGCAATGCAGGGCAAAATTCACCCCTCCACTTT. Translation gives CASNAGQNSPLHF. This chain connects TRBV6-6 to TRBJ1-6; a possible D gene is TRBD1 (5 bases). Deletions cut 7 bases from V and 7 bases from J, with 11 bases between. The germline CDR1 and CDR2 sequences are MNHNY and SVGAGI (reference sequence). The CDR3 length is 13 residues.

Turning to this clonotype: This may arise from a read error, as a much more abundant clone is one base away. J is TRBJ1-4 and V is TRBV9; D possibly corresponds to TRBD1 (6 bases). CDR3 length: 15 residues. Germline V gives CDR1 SGDLS, CDR2 YYNGEE. V was shortened by 0 bases and J by 4 bases, with 10 bases between the two germline ends. The CDR3 nucleotides read TGTGCCAGCAGCGTAGAGGAGGGGGTTAATGAAAAACTGTTTTTT. Its translation is CASSVEEGVNEKLFF.

This clonotype was observed at least ten times. The chain joins TRBV7-9 to TRBJ1-2; TRBD1 matches at 8 bases. The CDR3 is 17 amino acids. Germline loops: CDR1 SEHNR, CDR2 FQNEAQ (reference sequence). Germline trimming cut 4 bases from V and 4 bases from J; bases unmatched to any gene: 14. The CDR3 DNA is TGTGCCAGCAGCTCAGGGGGCACAGGGACCCTTTCCTATGGCTACACCTTC. Translated, it gives CASSSGGTGTLSYGYTF.

V is TRBV24-1 and J is TRBJ2-5, with 7 bases identical to TRBD1. The CDR3 loop spans 15 amino acids. Germline V lookup: CDR1 KGHDR, CDR2 SFDVKD. V lost 4 bases and J lost 0; bases outside the gene matches: 4. CDR3 in DNA: TGTGCCACCAGTGACCCGACAGGGAACCAAGAGACCCAGTACTTC. Translated: CATSDPTGNQETQYF.

Of note for this clonotype: Just one base apart from a much larger clone, this may be a read error. The gene calls are TRBV5-4 and TRBJ1-3, with D possibly matching TRBD1 (6 bases). Germline loops: CDR1 SGHNT, CDR2 YYREEE (reference sequence). The CDR3 contains 15 residues. CDR3 loop: CASSIGQQPGNIIYF. DNA of the CDR3: TGTGCCAGCAGCATAGGACAGCAACCTGGAAACATCATATATTTT.

This clonotype was detected ten times or more. The chain employs TRBV20-1 and TRBJ2-3; possible D gene TRBD2, 6 bases. Trimming left V 0 bases short and J 0 bases short, with 16 bases between. Germline V gene data show CDR1 as DFQATT and CDR2 as SNEGSKA (reference sequence). The CDR3 length is 17 residues. CDR3 bases: TGCAGTGCTAGAGAGGCTTACGGGCGGGGCAGCACAGATACGCAGTATTTT. Its protein product is CSAREAYGRGSTDTQYF.

V gene TRBV3-2 combines with J gene TRBJ2-4; no check of the table's D call, TRBD2, against the DNA was made. TRBV3-2 is assigned pseudogene status. CDR3 size: 14 residues. The CDR3 DNA follows: TGTGCCAGCAGCCAAGAGCGGGACGGAAACATTCAGTACTTC. It encodes CASSQERDGNIQYF.

Notes on this clonotype: The junction does not match germline at one end; this may be a read error. The chain links TRBV27 to TRBJ2-3; the match to TRBD2 covers 13 bases. CDR1 is MNHEY, CDR2 SMNVEV, per germline (reference sequence). The CDR3 sequence is 16 residues long. The DNA of the CDR3 is TGTGTCAGCAGCCCGGGACTAGCGGGACGTTGGGATACGCAGTATTTT. Its protein product is CVSSPGLAGRWDTQYF.

This clonotype was counted many times. This chain joins TRBV9 and TRBJ2-1; D may be TRBD2 (5 bases). This CDR3 has 12 amino acids. Per germline, CDR1 SGDLS and CDR2 YYNGEE. Trimming removed 1 base at V and 8 bases at J, with 7 bases between. The CDR3 nucleotides are TGTGCCAGCAGCGTATTCGGGGATGAGCAGTTCTTC. Its translation: CASSVFGDEQFF.

This clonotype was counted at least ten times. The chain joins TRBV3-1 to TRBJ2-2; no clear D gene. V lost 1 base, J lost 6 bases, and 3 bases lay in between. Germline assignment: CDR1 LGHDT and CDR2 YNNKEL (reference sequence). The CDR3 runs to 12 residues. DNA of the CDR3: TGTGCCAGCAGCCAAGTGGCCGGGGAGCTGTTTTTT. Translating it yields CASSQVAGELFF.

This clonotype was seen only a few times. The genes are TRBV3-1 and TRBJ1-5; maybe TRBD1 (5 bases). Germline V gene data show CDR1 as LGHDT and CDR2 as YNNKEL (reference sequence). Trimming cost V 3 bases and J 4 bases, with 10 bases left between them. CDR3 length: 14 residues. CDR3 bases: TGTGCCAGCAGCCAGGGACCGACGAATCAGCCCCAGCATTTT. This translates into CASSQGPTNQPQHF.

About this clonotype: One end of the junction varies from germline; a read error may be responsible. The V call is TRBV2, the J call TRBJ2-6; D is perhaps TRBD1 (5 bases). CDR1 is SNHLY, CDR2 FYNNEI, per germline. The CDR3 totals 16 residues. The CDR3 sequence: CASSITRLSGANALTF. DNA for the CDR3: TGTGCCAGCAGTATTACCCGGCTCTCTGGGGCCAACGCCCTGACTTTC.

With regard to this clonotype: Being one base from a much bigger clone, this may be a read error. The chain couples TRBV6-1 to TRBJ1-2; 8 bases align to TRBD1. Looked up from germline, CDR1 is MNHNS and CDR2 is SASEGT. The CDR3 runs to 16 residues. CDR3 coding DNA: TGTGTCAGCAGTTATCTGGACAGGGACTCTAACTATAGCTACACCTTC. Translated: CVSSYLDRDSNYSYTF.